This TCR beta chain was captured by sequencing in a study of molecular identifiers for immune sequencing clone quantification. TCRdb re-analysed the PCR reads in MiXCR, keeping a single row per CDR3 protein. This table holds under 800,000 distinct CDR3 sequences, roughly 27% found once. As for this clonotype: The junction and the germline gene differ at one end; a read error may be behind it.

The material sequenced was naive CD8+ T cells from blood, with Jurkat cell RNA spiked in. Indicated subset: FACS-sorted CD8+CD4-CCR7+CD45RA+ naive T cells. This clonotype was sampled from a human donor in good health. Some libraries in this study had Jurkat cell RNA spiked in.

In DNA form, the CDR3 reads TGTGCCCGCAGTTACTACGCCGGGGTTTTAACTGAAGCTTTCTTC. It yields the protein CARSYYAGVLTEAFF. The V gene is TRBV6-5, the J gene TRBJ1-1, with no clear D. This CDR3 is built from 15 residues. From germline, CDR1 is MNHEY and CDR2 SVGAGI.